A selection of T cell receptor beta chains follows, all from one sample in a study of high-grade serous ovarian cancer treatment subgroups. Assay used: immunoSEQ multiplex PCR; TCRdb lists only in-frame clones, some missing. The sample lists approximately 900 clones; roughly 80% were seen once. Input material: tumor tissue. These receptors were taken from a human donor with high-grade serous ovarian cancer. The CDR3 runs from the conserved cysteine through the conserved F or W. Each record gives: J gene, clone size, V gene, D gene, CDR3 DNA, CDR3 protein. The D gene is left open where the match is weak. Rows may omit the clone size; those that give it use once, few, many or a size class.

>TRBJ1-4|.|TRBV2|.
TGTGCCAGCAGTGAATTGCAGGGAACTAATGAAAAACTGTTTTTT
CASSELQGTNEKLFF
>TRBJ1-6|.|TRBV28|.
TGTGCCAGCAGTTTAGGCCCCCTTACCAATTCACCCCTCCACTTT
CASSLGPLTNSPLHF
>TRBJ2-7|.|TRBV10-3|.
TGTGCCATCAGTGAGTCGACATCCGCCCCCAATTCCTACGAGCAGTACTTC
CAISESTSAPNSYEQYF
>TRBJ2-4|few|TRBV5-6|.
TGTGCCAGCAGCTCCCTCGGGGGTACAGCCAAAAACATTCAGTACTTC
CASSSLGGTAKNIQYF
>TRBJ1-4|.|TRBV19|.
TGTGCCAGTAGTATTTCGGGACGGACTAATGAAAAACTGTTTTTT
CASSISGRTNEKLFF
>TRBJ2-5|few|TRBV4-2|TRBD1
TGTGCCAGCAGCCAAGAGGGACAGGGGCGGGAGACCCAGTACTTC
CASSQEGQGRETQYF
>TRBJ1-1|once|TRBV5-4|.
TGTGCCAGCAGCTACTATACAGGGAACACTGAAGCTTTCTTT
CASSYYTGNTEAFF
>TRBJ1-2|.|TRBV5-5|.
TGTGCCAGCAGCCCGATTACAGGGTGGTACACCTTC
CASSPITGWYTF
>TRBJ2-2|few|TRBV11-3|.
TGTGCCAGCCAGTCCTCCTACAGCGGCGGGGAGCTGTTTTTT
CASQSSYSGGELFF
>TRBJ2-7|.|TRBV19|.
TGTGCCAGTAGTAGCGGGGCGGGGTACGAGCAGTACTTC
CASSSGAGYEQYF
>TRBJ1-2|.|TRBV7-2|.
TGTGCCAGCAGCCCCGGGGGGTGGGAAGAACGTGGCTACACCTTC
CASSPGGWEERGYTF
>TRBJ1-4|few|TRBV4-2|.
TGTGCCAGCAGCCTCCAGAGAGACGGGACGGTCGGGGAAAAACTGTTTTTT
CASSLQRDGTVGEKLFF
>TRBJ1-1|.|TRBV4-1|.
TGCGCCAGCAGCCAAGCCGAGGGTCTGGGGTTGAACACTGAAGCTTTCTTT
CASSQAEGLGLNTEAFF
>TRBJ2-7|.|TRBV7-9|.
TGTGCCAGCAGTTCCCCCCCTAACGAGCAGTACTTC
CASSSPPNEQYF
>TRBJ1-3|.|TRBV4-1|.
TGCGCCAGCAGCCAAGGGGCCTTGTCTGGAAACACCATATATTTT
CASSQGALSGNTIYF
>TRBJ2-5|.|TRBV7-8|TRBD2
TGTGCCAGCAGCTTAGGGCTAGCGGGGGGTCAAGAGACCCAGTACTTC
CASSLGLAGGQETQYF
>TRBJ2-1|.|TRBV5-4|.
TGTGCCAGCAGCTTGGGAAGTACTAGCCGCTCCTACAATGAGCAGTTCTTC
CASSLGSTSRSYNEQFF
>TRBJ1-1|once|TRBV18|.
TGTGCCAGCTCACCACAAGAACTTCGAATGGGCACTGAAGCTTTCTTT
CASSPQELRMGTEAFF
>TRBJ2-5|.|TRBV11-3|.
TGTGCCAGCAGCTGGGTTCAAGAGACCCAGTACTTC
CASSWVQETQYF
>TRBJ2-7|.|TRBV5-6|.
TGTGCCAGCAGCTTCAGGACAGCCCCCTACGAGCAGTACTTC
CASSFRTAPYEQYF
>TRBJ2-6|once|TRBV4-3|.
TGCGCCAGCAGCCAAGAACCGGTAGCTGGGGCCAACGTCCTGACTTTC
CASSQEPVAGANVLTF
>TRBJ1-5|once|TRBV7-5|.
TGTGCCAGAAGCTTAAAAAGTCAGTTGAACAGGAATCAGCCCCAGCATTTT
CARSLKSQLNRNQPQHF
>TRBJ2-5|.|TRBV30|TRBD1
TGTGCCTGGAGCCGGGACAGACAAGAGACCCAGTACTTC
CAWSRDRQETQYF
>TRBJ2-7|.|TRBV10-3|.
TGTGCCATCAGTGAGTCGAATCGCAGGGGCCCCTACGAGCAGTACTTC
CAISESNRRGPYEQYF